The T cell receptor beta chain under discussion was sequenced for a study of beta chain features in type 1 diabetes (dated by TCRdb to 2016 to 2018). Concerning the study at large: Mean age, gender distribution, total cell number and subset yield were not different between patients and healthy donors. The study compared TCRB repertoires of sorted circulating CD4+ T cell subsets between recently diagnosed type 1 diabetes patients and matched healthy donors. Naive and central memory subsets were obtained from all 28 donors, but regulatory and stem cell-like memory subsets were isolated from only 8 patients and 8 healthy donors. Across all samples, roughly 110,000,000 sorted cells were examined, and cell number per subset correlated strongly with RNA yield.

As regards this clone: Its antigen is currently not known. No base quality information exists; no much larger clone differs at one position.

CDR1 and CDR2 are drawn from the germline V gene: SGHAT, FQNNGV. From the cysteine through the phenylalanine, the CDR3 covers 15 amino acids. Just CDR3 DNA is preserved here, 45 bases in frame from base 1. V is pared back by 5 bases and J by 0 bases, with 11 bases lying between the germline termini. Each donor gave one peripheral blood draw, about 110 mL on average, collected into heparinised tubes. A BD FACSAria II and a panel including CD45RO, CCR7, CD25, CD127, CD95 and CD27 were used to sort naive, central memory, regulatory and stem cell-like memory CD4+ T cells. All sorted populations exceeded 98% purity. PBMCs were isolated right away by Lymphoprep density gradient centrifugation and were stained directly, without culture. So that batch effects would be minimized, each experiment stained and sorted samples in pairs, pairing one healthy donor with one patient. All of the isolated RNA was reverse transcribed with the High Capacity cDNA Reverse Transcription Kit, so expressed TCRB transcripts were sequenced. Deep immunoSEQ sequencing was applied to naive, central memory and regulatory T cell samples, giving an average of roughly 3.5 million total reads per sample. Sorted cells were lysed in RLT buffer, and RNA was extracted using DNase-treated RNeasy Micro or Mini kits according to cell number. Each cell subset was processed on its own to prevent cross-contamination, while patient and healthy donor samples were processed together. Using the immunoSEQ multiplex PCR, TCRB sequences were amplified from cDNA into 87-bp fragments spanning the CDR3 region. The amplicons were sequenced using the Illumina HiSeq platform. As for the original processing: PCR bias was corrected computationally using synthetic template baselines, and reads within Hamming distance 2 were collapsed, with unmergeable singletons discarded. Reads were aligned to IMGT to assign V, D and J genes, CDR3 length, and insertions or deletions at six rearrangement sites. Within each subset, clonotype counts were normalized to sorted cell number, and only after that were true diversity and Gini coefficients computed with the tcR R package. The overlap coefficient, calculated on TCRB nucleotide sequences, was used to measure repertoire sharing. The immuneACCESS repertoire file appears here via TCRdb, limited to in-frame rearrangements. These files lack a portion of the clones; in checked studies, under half of the deficit traces to unresolved V genes, and the cause of the others is not known. The V and J calls and clone size are taken from that table; D and trimming were inferred from the DNA. In this sample the table shows under 300,000 clones, around a quarter of which occur a single time. The top ten constitute approximately 4% of the sample.

Broader findings and caveats from the paper: Because small numbers of individuals were included in the HLA sub-analyses, any influence of HLA type on TCRB rearrangement was left unresolved. In all four CD4+ subsets, TCRB CDR3 length was moderately but significantly shorter in type 1 diabetes patients. Because cDNA was sequenced instead of genomic DNA, activated cells with high expression could be over-represented, although the groups did not differ in activation or CD3 levels. PCR may preferentially amplify shorter templates, but because patient and control samples were amplified and corrected together, any resulting skew would affect both groups equally. At VDJ recombination sites, type 1 diabetes patients had fewer insertions and more deleted nucleotides, which implies abnormalities in thymic rearrangement. The naive, central memory and regulatory TCRB repertoires appeared to resemble one another more closely among patients than among healthy donors.

The rearranged chain carries TRBV11-2 and TRBJ2-1, with the D gene not clear enough to name. Sequencing was done on a sample of central memory CD4+ T cells from blood. This sequence was found in a young man in good health. The bases are TGTGCCAGCAGCCCACAGTTAAACTCCTACAATGAGCAGTTCTTC. Its protein product is CASSPQLNSYNEQFF. Extended through the reference TRBV11-2 and TRBJ2-1 proteins, this CDR3 yields the full variable domain: EAGVAQSPRYKIIEKRQSVAFWCNPISGHATLYWYQQILGQGPKLLIQFQNNGVVDDSQLPKDRFSAERLKGVDSTLKIQPAKLEDSAVYLCASSPQLNSYNEQFFGPGTRLTVL.